This T cell receptor beta chain was sequenced during a study of persistence of HIV-infected CD4 T cells. Overlapping HIV-1 Gag 15-mer peptides at 0.8 to 1 ug per peptide per mL were used. Responding CD4+ T cells were sorted by upregulation of both CD40 ligand and CD69. Adults with HIV-1 started suppressive ART while chronically infected. Plasma HIV-1 RNA stayed below 50 copies/mL for at least 4 years. The immunoSEQ assay was version 4, run in survey mode. Clones were read by immunoSEQ multiplex PCR, and TCRdb kept only the in-frame ones, dropping some. This table holds under 40,000 clones, roughly 70% found once. CDR3 size: 12 residues. Germline V gene lookup returns CDR1 SGHDT and CDR2 YYEEEE. Between the trimmed V and J ends, which lost 6 bases and 1 base, there was a span of 6 bases. This clone was seen only once. What it recognizes is unknown.

Sequenced here: CD4+ T cells sorted from PBMCs after approximately 20-hour stimulation, sampled from a patient who received antiretroviral therapy. This clonotype was obtained from an adult man with HIV who was CMV-seropositive. This chain links TRBV5-6 with TRBJ2-3; tentatively, D is TRBD1 (6 bases). The DNA of the CDR3 is TGTGCCAGCAACAGGGGCACAGATACGCAGTATTTT. Encoded protein: CASNRGTDTQYF.